These T cell receptor beta chains were read from a single sample in a study of brain T cells in children with intractable seizures. The data were produced by immunoSEQ multiplex PCR, yet TCRdb's version contains in-frame clones alone and is incomplete. This sample has 70,000 to 85,000 clones; about 93% occur once, and the top ten carry around 24%. Specimen: peripheral blood, collected at surgery. These receptors were obtained from a girl aged 2-10 years with Rasmussen encephalitis and intractable seizures. Each CDR3 is given without its conserved first and last residue.

j_call v_call cdr3_aa
TRBJ1-1 TRBV7-2 ASTRRGPEAF
TRBJ1-3 TRBV9 ASSVEKGILSGNTIY
TRBJ2-3 TRBV5-4 ASSRELAGGWADTQY
TRBJ2-5 TRBV18 ASSPGQGETQY
TRBJ2-1 TRBV3-1/TRBV3-2 ASSQDQASHNEQF
TRBJ1-1 TRBV28 ASSWGGGGKDEAF
TRBJ1-1 TRBV3-1/TRBV3-2 ASSQGLAPRNTEAF
TRBJ2-5 TRBV27 ASRRGTSSRETQY
TRBJ2-1 TRBV5-4 ASSPPRDSEQF
TRBJ2-3 TRBV5-1 ASSMGLVVDTQY
TRBJ2-7 TRBV5-6 ASSQPGARRDEQY
TRBJ1-3 TRBV19 ASSRASGNTIY
TRBJ2-7 TRBV7-8 ASSARAGHEQY
TRBJ2-1 TRBV9 ASSAGLAGYNEQF
TRBJ2-5 TRBV25-1 ASSLTRGETQY
TRBJ2-3 TRBV3-1/TRBV3-2 ASSPITGLAGDTDTQY
TRBJ1-2 TRBV6-5 ASSSAGVRGYT
TRBJ2-7 TRBV5-4 ASSLDGYEQY
TRBJ2-7 TRBV30 AWSSWDGSYEQY
TRBJ2-3 TRBV2 ASIDRRNPY
TRBJ2-5 TRBV18 ASSPEPGLAGEKGETQY
TRBJ2-2 TRBV29-1 SVISAGNNTGELF
TRBJ1-6 TRBV15 ATSRGLGTGESPLH
TRBJ2-3 TRBV5-5 ASSFEDRGTDTQY
TRBJ2-2 TRBV7-2 ASSLLPSGRRGGELF
TRBJ2-3 TRBV5-6 ASSSVGGADTQY
TRBJ1-2 TRBV25-1 ASRTGRQGYT
TRBJ2-7 TRBV10-3 AQQDYPFSYEQY
TRBJ2-1 TRBV6-5 ASSYDRVSPEQF
TRBJ1-1 TRBV7-3 ASSPQGAGTEAF
TRBJ1-3 TRBV30 AWRVLRGRRNTIY
TRBJ2-5 TRBV18 ASSPQETQY
TRBJ2-3 TRBV13 ASSLESLAGGITDTQY
TRBJ1-1 TRBV9 ASKPAGGDTEAF
TRBJ2-5 TRBV11-2 ASSLGASGGGFQETQY
TRBJ1-2 TRBV19 ASGLRAYGYT
TRBJ1-5 TRBV5-5 ASSLRNSLLGNQPQH
TRBJ1-2 TRBV5-4 ASSPPGLEGYGYT
TRBJ1-5 TRBV5-1 ASSLDSRDQPQH
TRBJ2-7 TRBV2 ASSWDRGYEQY
TRBJ2-3 TRBV19 ASSIASGRTNTQY
TRBJ1-5 TRBV19 ASSLTWTGDQPQH
TRBJ1-1 TRBV4-2 ASSQGQGTEAF
TRBJ1-2 TRBV28 ASLIDRPPYGYT
TRBJ1-2 TRBV2 ASRAGTGRNYGYT
TRBJ1-2 TRBV10-2 ASSEQGVGGYT
TRBJ2-5 TRBV20-1 SASAGLAGGRETQY
TRBJ1-1 TRBV5-1 ASSLQGSAEAF
TRBJ2-1 TRBV27 ASSRDRGVVGSYNEQF
TRBJ1-1 TRBV6-5 ASSYSGAGGTEAF
TRBJ2-5 TRBV2 ASSSGLSQEETQY
TRBJ1-3 TRBV7-2 ASSLFPGNTIY
TRBJ1-3 TRBV6-5 ASGTEGSGNTIY
TRBJ1-2 TRBV5-6 ASSSRAVLRYGYT
TRBJ1-1 TRBV19 ASNLRDRARGTEAF